This is a list of T cell receptor beta chains from one sample in a study of blood T cell repertoires in COVID-19. TCRdb keeps only in-frame clones here, not all; method: immunoSEQ multiplex PCR. The sample includes about 100,000 clones, roughly nine tenths of them seen just once. What was sequenced was peripheral blood. The receptors were sampled from a man in his fifties or sixties with active COVID-19. Each CDR3 is given with its conserved first and last residue. Fields, in order: J gene, V gene, D gene, clone size, CDR3 DNA, CDR3 protein. A D gene is named only where the DNA matches it firmly. Clone size is shown for a subset of rows, as once, few, many or a class of expanded clone.

j_gene: TRBJ2-3
v_gene: TRBV30
d_gene: NA
abundance: NA
CDR3nt: TGTGCCTGGAGTGGGGCTAGCAAAGATACGCAGTATTTT
CDR3aa: CAWSGASKDTQYF

j_gene: TRBJ2-1
v_gene: TRBV6-6
d_gene: TRBD1
abundance: NA
CDR3nt: TGTGCCAGCAGTTATGACAGGGGACCTTACAATGAGCAGTTCTTC
CDR3aa: CASSYDRGPYNEQFF

j_gene: TRBJ2-1
v_gene: TRBV7-2
d_gene: NA
abundance: NA
CDR3nt: TGTGCCAGCAGCTCCTCGTGGGGGGTCTTGGATGAGCAGTTCTTC
CDR3aa: CASSSSWGVLDEQFF

j_gene: TRBJ1-1
v_gene: TRBV18
d_gene: NA
abundance: NA
CDR3nt: TGTGCCAGCTCACCAGCAGGGAGGATGAACACTGAAGCTTTCTTT
CDR3aa: CASSPAGRMNTEAFF

j_gene: TRBJ2-4
v_gene: TRBV19
d_gene: NA
abundance: NA
CDR3nt: TGTGCCAGTAGTATTCGGGCCGAGGGCGCAGTCAAAAACATTCAGTACTTC
CDR3aa: CASSIRAEGAVKNIQYF

j_gene: TRBJ2-1
v_gene: TRBV7-2
d_gene: TRBD2
abundance: NA
CDR3nt: TGTGCCAGCTCAATCGGGACTACGAGCTCCTACAATGAGCAGTTCTTC
CDR3aa: CASSIGTTSSYNEQFF

j_gene: TRBJ1-2
v_gene: TRBV6-1
d_gene: NA
abundance: NA
CDR3nt: TGTGCCAGCAGTGAACGCGGCACCGGAACGAGTTATGGCTACACCTTC
CDR3aa: CASSERGTGTSYGYTF

j_gene: TRBJ1-2
v_gene: TRBV11-2
d_gene: TRBD1
abundance: NA
CDR3nt: TGTGCCAGCAGCTCACCGGGACAGAAATATGGCTACACCTTC
CDR3aa: CASSSPGQKYGYTF

j_gene: TRBJ1-5
v_gene: TRBV18
d_gene: NA
abundance: NA
CDR3nt: TGTGCCAGCTCACCGGACAAAGGCAGACAGCCCCAGCATTTT
CDR3aa: CASSPDKGRQPQHF

j_gene: TRBJ2-7
v_gene: TRBV6-5
d_gene: NA
abundance: NA
CDR3nt: TGTGCCAGCAGTAGACAGCGAAACAACTACGAGCAGTACTTC
CDR3aa: CASSRQRNNYEQYF

j_gene: TRBJ1-1
v_gene: TRBV18
d_gene: NA
abundance: NA
CDR3nt: TGTGCCAGCTCACAACTCGGACAGTCGAACACTGAAGCTTTCTTT
CDR3aa: CASSQLGQSNTEAFF

j_gene: TRBJ2-7
v_gene: TRBV10-3
d_gene: NA
abundance: NA
CDR3nt: TGTGCCATCAGTGAGCGGGGTCAGGACGAGCAGTACTTC
CDR3aa: CAISERGQDEQYF

j_gene: TRBJ2-1
v_gene: TRBV5-1
d_gene: NA
abundance: NA
CDR3nt: TGCGCCAGCAGCTTGGACACCGACAATGAGCAGTTCTTC
CDR3aa: CASSLDTDNEQFF

j_gene: TRBJ1-2
v_gene: TRBV18
d_gene: NA
abundance: NA
CDR3nt: TGTGCCAGCTCACCTCCCGGCAGGGAGGTCGGCGGCTACACCTTC
CDR3aa: CASSPPGREVGGYTF

j_gene: TRBJ1-1
v_gene: TRBV18
d_gene: TRBD1
abundance: NA
CDR3nt: TGTGCCAGCTCACCAGTGCGGGACAGGGTGACTGAAGCTTTCTTT
CDR3aa: CASSPVRDRVTEAFF

j_gene: TRBJ2-2
v_gene: TRBV30
d_gene: TRBD2
abundance: NA
CDR3nt: TGTGCCTGGAGTGTTTCTAGCGGAGCCGGGGAGCTGTTTTTT
CDR3aa: CAWSVSSGAGELFF

j_gene: TRBJ2-2
v_gene: TRBV18
d_gene: TRBD2
abundance: NA
CDR3nt: TGTGCCAGCTCGCGGACTAGCGGGGGGAGCACCGGGGAGCTGTTTTTT
CDR3aa: CASSRTSGGSTGELFF

j_gene: TRBJ2-2
v_gene: TRBV5-1
d_gene: NA
abundance: NA
CDR3nt: TGCGCCAGCAGCTTGGCCCGGTCGGGGGATTCCGGGGAGCTGTTTTTT
CDR3aa: CASSLARSGDSGELFF

j_gene: TRBJ2-2
v_gene: TRBV5-6
d_gene: NA
abundance: NA
CDR3nt: TGTGCCAGCAGCTTTGACTCCACCGGGGAGCTGTTTTTT
CDR3aa: CASSFDSTGELFF

j_gene: TRBJ1-2
v_gene: TRBV5-1
d_gene: NA
abundance: NA
CDR3nt: TGCGCCAGCAGCCCGGACAGCCCCCGGAACTATGGCTACACCTTC
CDR3aa: CASSPDSPRNYGYTF

j_gene: TRBJ2-6
v_gene: TRBV4-1
d_gene: NA
abundance: NA
CDR3nt: TGCGCCAGCAGCCCTACCGGGACTGGGGCCAACGTCCTGACTTTC
CDR3aa: CASSPTGTGANVLTF

j_gene: TRBJ2-3
v_gene: TRBV24-1
d_gene: NA
abundance: once
CDR3nt: TGTGCCACCAGTGATTGGGGCGGGGAACGCACAGATACGCAGTATTTT
CDR3aa: CATSDWGGERTDTQYF

j_gene: TRBJ2-4
v_gene: TRBV7-9
d_gene: TRBD2
abundance: once
CDR3nt: TGTGCCAGCAGCTTAGTTAGCGGGGGGACTTTCTCAGCCAAAAACATTCAGTACTTC
CDR3aa: CASSLVSGGTFSAKNIQYF

j_gene: TRBJ2-2
v_gene: TRBV19
d_gene: TRBD1
abundance: NA
CDR3nt: TGTGCCAGTGCCATCGACAGGGGGTACACCGGGGAGCTGTTTTTT
CDR3aa: CASAIDRGYTGELFF

j_gene: TRBJ1-1
v_gene: TRBV7-8
d_gene: TRBD1
abundance: NA
CDR3nt: TGTGCCAGCAGGGACAGGGGGAACACTGAAGCTTTCTTT
CDR3aa: CASRDRGNTEAFF

j_gene: TRBJ1-1
v_gene: TRBV14
d_gene: TRBD1
abundance: NA
CDR3nt: TGTGCCAGCAGCCCGGACAGGGTGAACACTGAAGCTTTCTTT
CDR3aa: CASSPDRVNTEAFF

j_gene: TRBJ2-3
v_gene: TRBV29-1
d_gene: NA
abundance: NA
CDR3nt: TGCAGCGGTCGGGCAGGGACAGATACGCAGTATTTT
CDR3aa: CSGRAGTDTQYF

j_gene: TRBJ2-1
v_gene: TRBV7-3
d_gene: NA
abundance: NA
CDR3nt: TGTGCCAGCAGCTTAGAGGGGGGGTATCTTAATGAGCAGTTCTTC
CDR3aa: CASSLEGGYLNEQFF

j_gene: TRBJ2-5
v_gene: TRBV7-2
d_gene: TRBD2
abundance: NA
CDR3nt: TGTGCCAGCAGCTTAACGGCTAGCGGAGCCCAAGAGACCCAGTACTTC
CDR3aa: CASSLTASGAQETQYF

j_gene: TRBJ2-7
v_gene: TRBV27
d_gene: TRBD1
abundance: NA
CDR3nt: TGTGCCAGCAGTCGAGGGACAGGGTGGTACGAGCAGTACTTC
CDR3aa: CASSRGTGWYEQYF

j_gene: TRBJ2-7
v_gene: TRBV5-1
d_gene: TRBD1
abundance: NA
CDR3nt: TGCGCCAGCAAAGCCGGGACAGGGACGTCCTACGAGCAGTACTTC
CDR3aa: CASKAGTGTSYEQYF

j_gene: TRBJ2-3
v_gene: TRBV10-3
d_gene: TRBD2
abundance: NA
CDR3nt: TGTGCCATCAGTCCTAGCGGGGCAGCAGATACGCAGTATTTT
CDR3aa: CAISPSGAADTQYF

j_gene: TRBJ2-3
v_gene: TRBV10-3
d_gene: NA
abundance: NA
CDR3nt: TGTGCCATCAAGGGAGAGGGAGATACGCAGTATTTT
CDR3aa: CAIKGEGDTQYF

j_gene: TRBJ2-5
v_gene: TRBV6-1
d_gene: NA
abundance: NA
CDR3nt: TGTGCCAGCAGTGAAGGGGCCCGCGGGGTTTGGGAGACCCAGTACTTC
CDR3aa: CASSEGARGVWETQYF

j_gene: TRBJ1-2
v_gene: TRBV5-4
d_gene: NA
abundance: NA
CDR3nt: TGTGCCAGCAGCCACGGGACGGACTATAACTATGGCTACACCTTC
CDR3aa: CASSHGTDYNYGYTF

j_gene: TRBJ2-5
v_gene: TRBV19
d_gene: TRBD1
abundance: NA
CDR3nt: TGTGCCAGTAGTAGGGACAGGGAAGAGACCCAGTACTTC
CDR3aa: CASSRDREETQYF

j_gene: TRBJ1-6
v_gene: TRBV6-5
d_gene: NA
abundance: NA
CDR3nt: TGTGCCAGCAGTCCGGGGGGGTTGGGCTCACCCCTCCACTTT
CDR3aa: CASSPGGLGSPLHF

j_gene: TRBJ2-2
v_gene: TRBV12-3/TRBV12-4
d_gene: NA
abundance: NA
CDR3nt: TGTGCCAGCAGTTTAGATTCTGGGGAGCTGTTTTTT
CDR3aa: CASSLDSGELFF

j_gene: TRBJ2-3
v_gene: TRBV5-4
d_gene: NA
abundance: NA
CDR3nt: TGTGCCAGCAGCCAGGACTCATTGAGCACAGATACGCAGTATTTT
CDR3aa: CASSQDSLSTDTQYF

j_gene: TRBJ1-6
v_gene: TRBV28
d_gene: NA
abundance: NA
CDR3nt: TGTGCCAGCAGTCTTGGAGGTTCCTCACCCCTCCACTTT
CDR3aa: CASSLGGSSPLHF

j_gene: TRBJ2-1
v_gene: TRBV6-5
d_gene: NA
abundance: few
CDR3nt: TGTGCCAGCAGTCCGCCAGGGAGGAGGGACAATGAGCAGTTCTTC
CDR3aa: CASSPPGRRDNEQFF

j_gene: TRBJ2-3
v_gene: TRBV9
d_gene: NA
abundance: NA
CDR3nt: TGTGCCAGCAGCGTAGGTGGATGGCGGGGCGGCACAGATACGCAGTATTTT
CDR3aa: CASSVGGWRGGTDTQYF

j_gene: TRBJ1-4
v_gene: TRBV2
d_gene: NA
abundance: NA
CDR3nt: TGTGCCACCAACGACAGACCTAATGAAAAACTGTTTTTT
CDR3aa: CATNDRPNEKLFF

j_gene: TRBJ2-1
v_gene: TRBV5-1
d_gene: NA
abundance: NA
CDR3nt: TGCGCCAGCAGCTTGGCCGGGTGGCAGGGCTACAATGAGCAGTTCTTC
CDR3aa: CASSLAGWQGYNEQFF

j_gene: TRBJ1-1
v_gene: TRBV19
d_gene: TRBD1
abundance: NA
CDR3nt: TGTGCCTGTAAGGGGCAGGGGGCGTCTGACACTGAAGCTTTCTTT
CDR3aa: CACKGQGASDTEAFF

j_gene: TRBJ2-2
v_gene: TRBV7-9
d_gene: NA
abundance: NA
CDR3nt: TGTGCCAGCAGCAGGGCCCTTGTGAACACCGGGGAGCTGTTTTTT
CDR3aa: CASSRALVNTGELFF

j_gene: TRBJ1-5
v_gene: TRBV4-1
d_gene: NA
abundance: NA
CDR3nt: TGCGCCAGCAGCCAAGTCGGGGGGATAGGCAATCAGCCCCAGCATTTT
CDR3aa: CASSQVGGIGNQPQHF

j_gene: TRBJ1-1
v_gene: TRBV29-1
d_gene: NA
abundance: NA
CDR3nt: TGCAGCGTCGTTGCGGGGAGGAACACTGAAGCTTTCTTT
CDR3aa: CSVVAGRNTEAFF

j_gene: TRBJ2-3
v_gene: TRBV19
d_gene: NA
abundance: NA
CDR3nt: TGTGCCAGTAGTATAGTGGCGGAGGGAACAGATACGCAGTATTTT
CDR3aa: CASSIVAEGTDTQYF